The clone carrying this T cell receptor (beta chain) was recorded at least ten times. The germline CDR1 and CDR2 sequences are LNHNV and YYDKDF (reference sequence). The V segment lost 4 bases and the J segment 4 bases; nucleotides outside the gene matches: 4. The CDR3 is made up of 15 amino acids. In the study's own analysis: Reference gene primers were amplified, and this amplification served to estimate nucleated cell counts. Assay: immunoSEQ multiplex PCR; the TCRdb copy retains only in-frame clones and omits some. The D gene and trimming were derived from the DNA, and the V and J assignments and clone size from that table. This table has about 300,000 clones, approximately 90% appearing once. The record originates from a study of blood T cell repertoires in COVID-19.

Sequencing was performed on peripheral blood. This sequence originates from a man aged 18 to 30 with active or convalescent COVID-19. This chain joins TRBV15 and TRBJ1-4; 9 bases match TRBD1. This chain's CDR3 is CATSIKTGGNEKLFF. In nucleotides, the CDR3 is TGTGCCACCAGCATAAAGACAGGGGGTAATGAAAAACTGTTTTTT.